This T cell receptor beta chain was recovered during a study of T cell responses to AZD1222 COVID-19 vaccine. Points from the study as a whole: Of spike-specific TCRs, nearly half reportedly target regions left unmutated in variants. White British people made up most donors, females outnumbered males, and clonal diversity was possibly underestimated.

A remark on this clone: The target antigen is unknown.

Libraries were prepared by immunoSEQ multiplex PCR; TCRdb keeps only in-frame clonotypes and omits some of them. Here the sample spans more than 95,000 clones, roughly 88% being singletons. The CDR3 extends over 12 amino acids. Per germline, CDR1 SEHNR and CDR2 FQNEAQ (reference sequence). Trimming took off 2 bases at V and 7 bases at J, with 8 bases between the two ends. This sequence joins TRBV7-9 and TRBJ1-1; D unclear. The source was peripheral blood, collected on day 0 of MenACWY control vaccination. The sequence derives from an adult in good health. The CDR3 loop reads CASSLLSGEAFF. The CDR3, as DNA: TGTGCCAGCAGCTTATTAAGCGGTGAAGCTTTCTTT.